Presented here are 30 T cell receptor beta chains from one specimen sequenced in a study of CD8 T cells in Susac syndrome. Random hexamers served to reverse transcribe about 0.45 to 1 ug RNA. From the immunoSEQ multiplex PCR reads, TCRdb called clonotypes with MiXCR, one entry per CDR3 protein. The sample has more than 150,000 distinct CDR3 sequences; roughly 94% are singletons. Sequences were obtained from CD8+ T cells from PBMCs. These receptors were taken from a human donor with multiple sclerosis.

The gene calls are TRBV23-1 and TRBJ2-2, with a weak D call TRBD1 (5 bases). TRBV23-1 is filed as an ORF, its function uncertain. V lost 6 bases and J 3 bases, leaving 14 bases between the germline ends. This CDR3 has 15 residues. DNA of the CDR3: TGCGCCAGCAGACAGGCACAAAGGGACACCGGGGAGCTGTTTTTT. Its translation: CASRQAQRDTGELFF.

J is TRBJ2-1 and V is TRBV9, with 9 bases that match TRBD2. The J segment lost 6 bases and the V segment lost 3 bases, leaving 13 bases of the junction unmatched. The germline V gene has CDR1 SGDLS and CDR2 YYNGEE. The CDR3 is 17 amino acids. The CDR3 DNA reads as TGTGCCAGCAGCGCCCGAGTGATAGCGGGGGCCCTCAATGAGCAGTTCTTC. Amino acids: CASSARVIAGALNEQFF.

The V and J genes are TRBV20-1 and TRBJ2-7; D possibly corresponds to TRBD2 (7 bases). Trimming removed 4 bases from V and 2 bases from J, with 12 bases in between. The germline gives CDR1 DFQATT, CDR2 SNEGSKA (reference sequence). The CDR3 runs 13 residues. In DNA form, the CDR3 reads TGCAGTGCTATCGGAGGGGGGGCCTACGAGCAGTACTTC. Translated: CSAIGGGAYEQYF.

The chain carries TRBV15 and TRBJ1-2; 9 nucleotides align to TRBD1. This CDR3 has 15 amino acids. The J segment lost 3 bases and the V segment lost 1 base, leaving 3 bases of the junction unmatched. CDR1 and CDR2 (germline): LNHNV, YYDKDF (reference sequence). The DNA for the CDR3 is TGTGCCACCAGCAGAGGACAGGGGGAAGACTATGGCTACACCTTC. Translated, it gives CATSRGQGEDYGYTF.

This chain connects TRBV11-2 to TRBJ1-6; D uncertain. This CDR3 contains 11 residues. Per the germline V gene, CDR1 is SGHAT and CDR2 is FQNNGV. The V end was cut by 5 bases, the J end by 16 bases, with 12 bases between. The CDR3 reads CASSHGGQLHF. CDR3 DNA: TGTGCCAGCAGCCATGGAGGCCAGCTCCACTTT.

The gene calls are TRBV2 and TRBJ2-2; either TRBD1 or TRBD2 may fit D (6 bases each). The CDR3 consists of 14 residues. V gave up 9 bases and J gave up 1 base, with 12 bases separating them. Germline CDR1 and CDR2: SNHLY and FYNNEI. This CDR3 reads CARGGTLNTGELFF. The CDR3 coding sequence is TGTGCCAGAGGGGGGACACTGAACACCGGGGAGCTGTTTTTT.

The chain recombines TRBV3-1 with TRBJ2-5; D not resolved. This CDR3 spans 12 amino acids. V dropped 4 bases and J dropped 5 bases, with 8 bases sitting between them. Germline V CDR1 and CDR2: LGHDT, YNNKEL (reference sequence). CDR3 coding DNA: TGTGCCAGCAGCCCTTCACTTGAGACCCAGTACTTC. Protein product: CASSPSLETQYF.

The V call is TRBV12-3 or TRBV12-4, the J call TRBJ1-1; D possibly corresponds to TRBD1 (5 bases). Trimming shortened V by 3 bases and J by 7 bases, and 9 bases separated the two germline ends. This CDR3 spans 12 amino acids. The CDR3 sequence: CASSFGGREAFF. The CDR3 DNA sequence: TGTGCCAGCAGTTTCGGGGGACGTGAAGCTTTCTTT.

The chain joins TRBV20-1 to TRBJ2-7, with 10 bases identical to TRBD2. The CDR3 sequence is 15 residues long. V lost 0 bases, J lost 3 bases, and 5 bases stayed unmatched. CDR1 is DFQATT and CDR2 is SNEGSKA in the germline V gene (reference sequence). The CDR3 nucleotides read TGCAGTGCTAGAGATGGGCCTAGCGGGGGCTACGAGCAGTACTTC. Translation: CSARDGPSGGYEQYF.

The J gene is TRBJ1-1, the V gene TRBV3-1, with unresolved D. The CDR3 sequence is 17 residues long. In germline, CDR1 is LGHDT, CDR2 YNNKEL (reference sequence). The V end lost 0 bases, the J end lost 2 bases, and 16 bases lay between the germline ends. The CDR3 DNA follows: TGTGCCAGCAGCCAAGAGACCAGCCGAGGGTCTAACACTGAAGCTTTCTTT. The encoded protein is CASSQETSRGSNTEAFF.

This chain connects TRBV3-1 to TRBJ2-7; a possible D gene is TRBD1 (6 bases). With 5 bases removed from V and 6 bases from J, the gap between germline ends came to 8 bases. Germline V CDR1 and CDR2: LGHDT, YNNKEL (reference sequence). The length of the CDR3 is 11 residues. Written as DNA, the CDR3 is TGTGCCAGCAGCGCGACAGGCGAGCAGTACTTC. Translated, it gives CASSATGEQYF.

This chain uses TRBV6-1 with TRBJ1-6; D possibly corresponds to TRBD1 (6 bases). The CDR3 extends over 14 amino acids. The germline gives CDR1 MNHNS, CDR2 SASEGT. The V and J ends lost 4 bases and 7 bases respectively, with 11 bases between them. In DNA, the CDR3 is TGTGCCAGCAGTGTCGACAGGCGGAATTCACCCCTCCACTTT. This encodes CASSVDRRNSPLHF.

V gene TRBV7-9 combines with J gene TRBJ1-5; D unresolved. CDR1 is SEHNR and CDR2 is FQNEAQ in the germline V gene (reference sequence). V was trimmed by 2 bases and J by 6 bases, leaving 8 bases between them. The CDR3 is 13 residues long. CDR3 loop: CASSLSLGQPQHF. As DNA, the CDR3 is TGTGCCAGCAGCTTAAGTTTAGGTCAGCCCCAGCATTTT.

This chain uses TRBV6-5 with TRBJ2-7, with a tentative D call TRBD2 (5 bases). This CDR3 region has 16 residues. V was clipped by 0 bases and J by 5 bases, with 17 bases between them. Germline CDR1 and CDR2: MNHEY and SVGAGI. The CDR3 spells CASSYSYSGFLDEQYF. CDR3 sequence (DNA): TGTGCCAGCAGTTACTCGTATTCGGGGTTTTTAGACGAGCAGTACTTC.

J is TRBJ1-1 and V is TRBV6-1; D is uncertain. The CDR3 runs to 14 residues. With 0 bases removed from V and 1 base from J, the gap between germline ends came to 6 bases. Germline values: CDR1 MNHNS, CDR2 SASEGT. The DNA for the CDR3 is TGTGCCAGCAGTGAAGCTACGGGGAACACTGAAGCTTTCTTT. Protein: CASSEATGNTEAFF.

This clonotype was counted a single time. This chain joins TRBV29-1 and TRBJ1-2; D is undetermined. Germline lookup yields CDR1 SQVTM and CDR2 ANQGSEA. The CDR3 loop spans 15 amino acids. V gave up 3 bases and J gave up 4 bases, with 18 bases separating them. CDR3 bases: TGCAGCGTTGATGGGCCCCTGGCGGATGGCTATGGCTACACCTTC. It translates to CSVDGPLADGYGYTF.

The V and J genes are TRBV9 and TRBJ2-3; D is perhaps TRBD1 (6 bases). Trimming cost V 3 bases and J 6 bases, with 14 bases left between them. CDR3 size: 14 residues. Germline CDR1 reads SGDLS; CDR2 reads YYNGEE. CDR3: CASSDRGTADTQYF. CDR3 DNA sequence: TGTGCCAGCAGCGATAGGGGGACCGCGGATACGCAGTATTTT.

V and J are TRBV6-5 and TRBJ1-1; perhaps TRBD1 as D (5 bases). This CDR3 is 15 amino acids long. Trimming shortened V by 2 bases and J by 1 base, and 11 bases separated the two germline ends. Germline CDR1 is MNHEY and CDR2 is SVGAGI. CDR3: CASSYPGLPNTEAFF. The CDR3 DNA is TGTGCCAGCAGTTACCCAGGGTTACCGAACACTGAAGCTTTCTTT.

This clonotype came up once. V is TRBV3-1 and J is TRBJ2-1, with D possibly TRBD2 on 6 matching bases. Deletions cut 1 base from V and 13 bases from J, with 11 bases between. CDR1 LGHDT and CDR2 YNNKEL come from the germline V gene (reference sequence). CDR3 size: 12 residues. CDR3 residues: CASSQGPDYQFF. The CDR3 coding sequence is TGTGCCAGCAGCCAAGGGCCGGACTACCAGTTCTTC.

J is TRBJ1-2 and V is TRBV9; D gene ambiguous. CDR1 SGDLS and CDR2 YYNGEE come from the germline V gene. This CDR3 region has 15 residues. The germline V and J ends were trimmed by 0 bases and 4 bases, with 13 bases remaining between them. CDR3 protein: CASSVDGGYGYGYTF. In nucleotides, the CDR3 is TGTGCCAGCAGCGTAGACGGAGGGTATGGCTATGGCTACACCTTC.

CDR3 region: CATSRDFDRTNTGELFF. CDR3 in DNA: TGTGCCACCAGCAGAGATTTCGACAGGACGAACACCGGGGAGCTGTTTTTT. The chain has TRBV15 and TRBJ2-2, with D possibly being TRBD1 (6 bases). Trimming left V 0 bases short and J 0 bases short, with 11 bases between. The germline V gene has CDR1 LNHNV and CDR2 YYDKDF (reference sequence). This CDR3 is 17 amino acids long.

This clonotype was recorded only once. The chain recombines TRBV27 with TRBJ1-6; D is possibly TRBD1 (5 bases). Trimming stripped 5 bases from V and 11 bases from J, with 10 bases between. CDR1 is MNHEY, CDR2 SMNVEV, per germline (reference sequence). The CDR3 has 12 residues. The CDR3 DNA reads TGTGCCAGCAGTGGGGGGTGGACACCCCTCCACTTT. It specifies CASSGGWTPLHF.

The gene calls are TRBV15 and TRBJ1-2; tentative D call: TRBD1 (5 bases). Trimming took off 3 bases at V and 5 bases at J, with 22 bases between the two ends. Germline loops: CDR1 LNHNV, CDR2 YYDKDF (reference sequence). This CDR3 contains 17 residues. CDR3 residues: CATSSPGGWEGQYGYTF. CDR3 nucleotides: TGTGCCACCAGCAGCCCCGGAGGCTGGGAGGGGCAGTATGGCTACACCTTC.

The chain has TRBV7-9 and TRBJ2-3, with D unresolved. CDR3 length: 16 residues. CDR1 and CDR2 from the germline V gene are SEHNR and FQNEAQ (reference sequence). Between the trimmed V and J ends, which lost 5 bases and 2 bases, there was a span of 17 bases. CDR3 sequence: CASSPTNRANTDTQYF. CDR3 DNA sequence: TGTGCCAGCAGCCCCACAAATCGTGCAAACACAGATACGCAGTATTTT.

The CDR3 nucleotides are TGTGCCAGTAGTATCCAGGGTTGGGACGCCTACAATGAGCAGTTCTTC. Amino acid sequence: CASSIQGWDAYNEQFF. The chain is built from TRBV19 and TRBJ2-1; perhaps D is TRBD1 or TRBD2 (5 bases each). From germline, CDR1 is LNHDA and CDR2 SQIVND (reference sequence). This CDR3 has 16 amino acids. V lost 3 bases, J lost 2 bases, and 14 bases lay in between.

V is TRBV2 and J is TRBJ1-2; D is unclear. The V and J ends lost 3 bases and 5 bases respectively, with 16 bases between them. Germline lookup yields CDR1 SNHLY and CDR2 FYNNEI. The length of the CDR3 is 15 residues. CDR3 sequence (DNA): TGTGCCAGCAGTGAGGCTGTGGGGAACCTTTATGGCTACACCTTC. Its protein is CASSEAVGNLYGYTF. The entire variable domain, with the rest obtained from reference TRBV2 and TRBJ1-2, is as follows: EPEVTQTPSHQVTQMGQEVILRCVPISNHLYFYWYRQILGQKVEFLVSFYNNEISEKSEIFDDQFSVERPDGSNFTLKIRSTKLEDSAMYFCASSEAVGNLYGYTFGSGTRLTVV.

The V call is TRBV29-1, the J call TRBJ2-1; weak D call: TRBD1 (5 bases). The CDR3 is 12 residues long. Germline V gene lookup returns CDR1 SQVTM and CDR2 ANQGSEA. Trimming took off 5 bases at V and 8 bases at J, with 13 bases between the two ends. The chain's CDR3 is CSVMWGYDEQFF. The CDR3 bases are TGCAGCGTTATGTGGGGCTATGATGAGCAGTTCTTC.

This chain uses TRBV19 with TRBJ1-5; D is perhaps TRBD1 (5 bases). Germline V lookup: CDR1 LNHDA, CDR2 SQIVND (reference sequence). The CDR3 runs to 16 residues. V was cut by 5 bases and J by 2 bases, with 16 bases left in between. In DNA form, the CDR3 reads TGTGCCAGTAGTGCCAGGGTGTTTAGGGGCAATCAGCCCCAGCATTTT. Translating gives CASSARVFRGNQPQHF.

V and J are TRBV29-1 and TRBJ1-2, with a tentative D call TRBD1 (6 bases). V lost 0 bases and J 4 bases, leaving 15 bases between the germline ends. The CDR3 runs 15 residues. From germline, CDR1 is SQVTM and CDR2 ANQGSEA. The DNA of the CDR3 is TGCAGCGTTGAAGATCGGCAGGGGAGTGGCTATGGCTACACCTTC. It encodes CSVEDRQGSGYGYTF.

This clonotype was seen a single time. The chain couples TRBV27 to TRBJ1-2; 9 nucleotides match TRBD1. After removal of 6 bases from V and 8 bases from J, the junction contained 10 bases not matched to a gene. Germline V gene sequence: CDR1 MNHEY, CDR2 SMNVEV (reference sequence). This CDR3 has 14 amino acids. The CDR3 DNA reads as TGTGCCAGCAGACCGGGACAGGGCTTTCGGGGCTACACCTTC. Its translation: CASRPGQGFRGYTF.